This T cell receptor beta chain was identified during a study of T-cell memory formation after mild COVID-19. Study context: Among the donors, TCR clusters were largely specific to each donor. Findings and caveats of the study: Researchers found some responding clones in pre-infection memory, a sign that cross-reactive memory joined.

Using its own MiXCR run on the 5' RACE reads, TCRdb lists one record per CDR3 protein. This sample has approximately 230,000 distinct CDR3 sequences; roughly 15% occur once, and the top ten carry approximately 3.6%. The CDR3 totals 13 residues. V was pared by 0 bases and J by 13 bases, with 15 bases between. The germline gives CDR1 SGHRS, CDR2 YFSETQ. Concerning this clonotype: The antigen is unknown.

The specimen sequenced was PBMCs or a T cell subset sorted from them (not recorded which). The TCR sequence derives from a man between 18 and 29 years old who had mild COVID-19 (a few samples of this study predate the infection). Cell type and time point are not known. The rearrangement uses TRBV5-1 and TRBJ2-3, with D tentatively TRBD1 (5 bases). For the CDR3, the DNA is TGCGCCAGCAGCTTGGTTCAGGGCGACCCTGAGTATTTT. This sequence encodes CASSLVQGDPEYF.